This T cell receptor (beta chain) is drawn from a study of T-cell memory formation after mild COVID-19. TCRdb reanalysed the 5' RACE reads using MiXCR and keeps one entry per CDR3 protein. This table holds roughly 340,000 distinct CDR3 sequences, approximately 16% found once. This TCR came from a man between 18 and 35 years old who had mild COVID-19 (a few samples of this study predate the infection). Cell type and time point are not known. Material: PBMCs or a T cell subset sorted from them (not recorded which).

In DNA form, the CDR3 reads TGTGCCAGCAGTTACGCGAATATAGAGACCCAGTACTTC. Its translation is CASSYANIETQYF. This sequence joins TRBV6-2 or TRBV6-3 and TRBJ2-5; D is undetermined. The CDR3 extends over 13 amino acids. Germline lookup yields CDR1 MNHEY and CDR2 SVGEGT. V lost 2 bases and J 4 bases, leaving 8 bases between the germline ends.